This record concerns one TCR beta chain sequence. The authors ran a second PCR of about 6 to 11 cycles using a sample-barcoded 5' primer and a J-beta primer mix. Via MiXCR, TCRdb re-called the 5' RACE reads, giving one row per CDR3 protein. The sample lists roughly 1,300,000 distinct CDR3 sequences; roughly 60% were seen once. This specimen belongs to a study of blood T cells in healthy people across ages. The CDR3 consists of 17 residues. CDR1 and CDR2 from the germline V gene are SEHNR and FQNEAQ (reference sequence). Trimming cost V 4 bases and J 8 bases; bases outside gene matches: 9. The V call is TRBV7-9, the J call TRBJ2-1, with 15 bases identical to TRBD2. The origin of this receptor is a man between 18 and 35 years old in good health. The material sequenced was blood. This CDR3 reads CASSSPGLAGGPYEQFF. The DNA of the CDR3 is TGTGCCAGCAGCTCGCCCGGACTAGCGGGAGGGCCTTATGAGCAGTTCTTC.